This T cell receptor beta chain was profiled in a study of molecular identifiers for immune sequencing clone quantification. TCRdb analysed the PCR reads with MiXCR anew, one entry per CDR3 protein. Seen here are fewer than 350,000 distinct CDR3 sequences, about a fifth observed once, and the top ten hold approximately 0.83%. This clonotype was found a few times. The sequencing sample was made of naive CD8+ T cells from blood, with Jurkat cell RNA spiked in. Subset described: FACS-sorted CD8+CD4-CCR7+CD45RA+ naive T cells. This TCR derives from a human donor in good health. Some libraries in this study had Jurkat cell RNA spiked in.

The CDR3 bases are TGTGCCAGCAGCACCACAGGGGCCGGGGATGAAAAACTGTTTTTT. Its protein is CASSTTGAGDEKLFF. The chain recombines TRBV9 with TRBJ1-4, with 7 bases fitting TRBD1. Losses at the gene ends were 4 bases for V and 6 bases for J; bases not matched to a gene: 9. The CDR3 length is 15 residues. CDR1 is SGDLS, CDR2 YYNGEE, per germline.